Listed here are 19 T cell receptor beta chains from one sample, sequenced in a study of T cell repertoires in cytomegalovirus infection. Using its own MiXCR run on the reads, TCRdb lists one record per CDR3 protein. The sample carries some 170,000 distinct CDR3 sequences, roughly 15% recorded once. The specimen was CD8+ T cells from PBMCs. These receptors were taken from a human donor in good health (CMV status not recorded). Some clones in this sample may be carry-over from other donors' samples.

The V call is TRBV2, the J call TRBJ2-2, with D possibly being TRBD1 or TRBD2 (6 bases each). The length of the CDR3 is 15 residues. CDR1 and CDR2 from the germline V gene are SNHLY and FYNNEI. Trimming took 4 bases from V and 6 from J, leaving 15 bases between them. CDR3 in amino acids: CASSGEEGEAGELFF. The CDR3 coding sequence is TGTGCCAGCAGTGGCGAGGAGGGGGAAGCCGGGGAGCTGTTTTTT.

This clonotype has a handful of counts. The rearrangement uses TRBV20-1 and TRBJ2-7, with D perhaps matching TRBD1 or TRBD2 (7 bases each). The germline V gene encodes CDR1 DFQATT and CDR2 SNEGSKA (reference sequence). The CDR3 has 13 amino acids. V gave up 5 bases and J gave up 2 bases, with 13 bases separating them. DNA of the CDR3: TGCAGTGCTGGGGACAGCGGGACCTACGAGCAGTACTTC. The encoded protein is CSAGDSGTYEQYF.

The chain combines TRBV29-1 with TRBJ1-2; D gene ambiguous. The CDR3 totals 12 residues. Germline loops: CDR1 SQVTM, CDR2 ANQGSEA. V lost 4 bases, J lost 8 bases, and 14 bases lay in between. The CDR3 DNA follows: TGCAGCGTTGCGGAGGAGGGTTACGGCTACACCTTC. It specifies CSVAEEGYGYTF. The full variable domain, completed using reference TRBV29-1 and TRBJ1-2, is SAVISQKPSRDICQRGTSLTIQCQVDSQVTMMFWYRQQPGQSLTLIATANQGSEATYESGFVIDKFPISRPNLTFSTLTVSNMSPEDSSIYLCSVAEEGYGYTFGSGTRLTVV.

This clonotype was picked up a small number of times. Written as DNA, the CDR3 is TGCGCCAGCAGCCAATTCCACCGAGTAGAAGCTTTCTTT. Translation: CASSQFHRVEAFF. The V gene is TRBV4-1, the J gene TRBJ1-1; D remains unclear. CDR3 size: 13 residues. Germline CDR1 MGHRA, CDR2 YSYEKL. V lost 2 bases and J 8 bases, leaving 12 bases between the germline ends.

This clonotype was seen a handful of times. CDR3: CASSFERDRGANVLTF. The CDR3 DNA is TGTGCCAGCAGCTTCGAGAGGGATCGTGGGGCCAACGTCCTGACTTTC. The chain uses TRBV7-9 and TRBJ2-6, with D possibly being TRBD2 (5 bases). The CDR3 has 16 residues. Between the trimmed V and J ends, which lost 3 bases and 3 bases, there was a span of 12 bases. Germline V gene lookup returns CDR1 SEHNR and CDR2 FQNEAQ (reference sequence).

V and J are TRBV9 and TRBJ1-6; D is unresolved. The germline V gene has CDR1 SGDLS and CDR2 YYNGEE. The CDR3 has 13 residues. Trimming stripped 2 bases from V and 6 bases from J, with 6 bases between. CDR3 nucleotides: TGTGCCAGCAGCGTCGGGTTTAATTCACCCCTCCACTTT. This sequence encodes CASSVGFNSPLHF.

CDR3 sequence: CASSLVQLLGQPQHF. CDR3 DNA: TGTGCCAGCAGCTTAGTCCAGCTCCTAGGTCAGCCCCAGCATTTT. The genes are TRBV7-4 and TRBJ1-5; unclear D gene. This CDR3 has 15 amino acids. Deletions cut 1 base from V and 6 bases from J, with 13 bases between. Germline V gene data show CDR1 as SGHVT and CDR2 as SQSDAQ.

This clonotype came up a few times. The chain carries TRBV6-5 and TRBJ2-1; 15 bases map to TRBD2. CDR3 size: 22 residues. Germline CDR1 and CDR2: MNHEY and SVGAGI. J lost 0 bases, V lost 0 bases, and 12 bases had no gene match. The CDR3 reads CASSYSGLAGGLLQNSYNEQFF. DNA for the CDR3: TGTGCCAGCAGTTACTCGGGACTAGCGGGGGGCCTTTTACAAAACTCCTACAATGAGCAGTTCTTC.

The CDR3 reads CASSLQGINTGELFF. In nucleotides, the CDR3 is TGTGCCAGCAGCTTGCAGGGAATCAACACCGGGGAGCTGTTTTTT. The genes are TRBV5-6 and TRBJ2-2; weak D call: TRBD1 (5 bases). This CDR3 is 15 amino acids long. The V gene's germline CDR1 is SGHDT and CDR2 YYEEEE. V lost 1 base to trimming and J lost 2 bases, with 9 bases between them.

This clonotype was observed a handful of times. The chain employs TRBV7-8 and TRBJ2-5; 8 bases align to TRBD1. Looked up from germline, CDR1 is SGHVS and CDR2 is FQNEAQ. With V trimmed by 10 bases and J by 5 bases, 9 bases remained unmatched. The CDR3 consists of 13 residues. The CDR3 reads CATRDRPRETQYF. Here the CDR3 DNA reads TGTGCCACCCGGGACAGGCCGAGGGAGACCCAGTACTTC.

The chain couples TRBV28 to TRBJ2-7; 7 bases line up with TRBD1. The CDR3 is 19 residues long. J gave up 0 bases and V 4 bases, and 18 bases lay outside the gene matches. CDR1 and CDR2 from the germline V gene are MDHEN and SYDVKM. CDR3 sequence (DNA): TGTGCCAGCAGTTCCCCGCTGCTCCCCCTGACAGGGAGCTCCTACGAGCAGTACTTC. It specifies CASSSPLLPLTGSSYEQYF.

The sample holds a few counts of this clonotype. The rearrangement uses TRBV6-5 and TRBJ1-5; TRBD1 might be the D (5 bases). Germline V gives CDR1 MNHEY, CDR2 SVGAGI. V was cut by 3 bases and J by 3 bases, with 9 bases left in between. This CDR3 is 14 amino acids long. CDR3 sequence: CASSYSGDNQPQHF. In nucleotides, the CDR3 is TGTGCCAGCAGTTATTCGGGGGACAATCAGCCCCAGCATTTT.

This clonotype was detected ten times or more. The genes are TRBV7-8 and TRBJ1-4, with a possible D match to TRBD1 (6 bases). The CDR3 loop spans 15 amino acids. Between the trimmed V and J ends, which lost 5 bases and 10 bases, there was a span of 20 bases. Germline-derived CDR1 and CDR2 are SGHVS and FQNEAQ. The CDR3 DNA reads as TGTGCCAGCAGCCCCCGGGCCACCTCCAGGGGAAAACTGTTTTTT. Its protein product is CASSPRATSRGKLFF.

The V gene is TRBV6-2 or TRBV6-3, the J gene TRBJ2-1; 11 bases fit TRBD2. Germline trimming cut 7 bases from V and 2 bases from J; bases unmatched to any gene: 4. The CDR3 runs to 15 residues. Germline V lookup: CDR1 MNHEY, CDR2 SVGEGT. DNA for the CDR3: TGTGCCAGCATCCTGACTAGCGGGGCCTACAATGAGCAGTTCTTC. The encoded protein is CASILTSGAYNEQFF.

The rearrangement uses TRBV7-2 and TRBJ2-7; D tentatively fits TRBD1 or TRBD2 (6 bases each). CDR3 size: 15 residues. Germline CDR1 SGHTA, CDR2 FQGNSA. Trimming cost V 3 bases and J 3 bases, with 15 bases left between them. The CDR3 nucleotides are TGTGCCAGCAGCTTCTACGGGGGCCCCAACTACGAGCAGTACTTC. As protein: CASSFYGGPNYEQYF.

This clonotype was observed a few times. The chain combines TRBV12-3 or TRBV12-4 with TRBJ1-5; 7 positions match TRBD1. The length of the CDR3 is 14 residues. Trimming removed 6 bases from V and 2 bases from J; junction bases left unmatched: 4. CDR3 protein: CASRIGQGNQPQHF. In DNA, the CDR3 is TGTGCCAGCAGAATCGGACAGGGCAATCAGCCCCAGCATTTT.

This clonotype was counted only a few times. The J gene is TRBJ2-3, the V gene TRBV7-9; 9 bases line up with TRBD1. The CDR3 contains 16 residues. The junction had 11 bases not matched to a gene; V was cut back by 4 bases and J by 6 bases. Germline values: CDR1 SEHNR, CDR2 FQNEAQ (reference sequence). The CDR3 nucleotides read TGTGCCAGCAGCTCATCCGGGACAGGGACGACGGATACGCAGTATTTT. Protein product: CASSSSGTGTTDTQYF.

The chain recombines TRBV2 with TRBJ1-1; no clear D. CDR1 and CDR2 (germline): SNHLY, FYNNEI. The length of the CDR3 is 11 residues. Deletions cut 7 bases from V and 5 bases from J, with 8 bases between. The CDR3 loop is CASNLLTEAFF. The CDR3 bases are TGTGCCAGCAACTTACTAACTGAAGCTTTCTTT.

This rearrangement joins TRBV20-1 to TRBJ2-1, with D perhaps TRBD2 (5 bases). V was trimmed by 6 bases and J by 6 bases, leaving 12 bases between them. CDR3 length equals 12 residues. CDR1 and CDR2 from the germline V gene are DFQATT and SNEGSKA (reference sequence). CDR3 DNA sequence: TGCAGTGCGGACTTAAACAGCAATGAGCAGTTCTTC. Translating it yields CSADLNSNEQFF.